This T cell receptor beta chain was identified in a study of T-cell reconstitution after alpha-beta-depleted transplantation in children. There are many counts of this clonotype. The authors prepared the TCRbeta library with unique molecular identifiers. TCRdb used MiXCR to reprocess the PCR reads, holding one entry per CDR3 protein. The repertoire consists of some 200,000 distinct CDR3 sequences, with 6% to 7% occurring once and the leading ten covering approximately 2.9%. CDR3 length: 14 amino acids. V shed 7 bases and J shed 5 bases, with 18 bases lying between them. The material was PBMCs from the stem cell graft donor, obtained from the stem cell graft. The source of this sequence is a human donor who donated a stem cell graft to a child with Wiskott-Aldrich syndrome. This chain uses TRBV12-3 or TRBV12-4 with TRBJ2-7; unclear D gene. The CDR3 loop reads CASTQASTADEQYF. For the CDR3, the DNA is TGTGCCAGCACCCAGGCCTCTACGGCGGACGAGCAGTACTTC.